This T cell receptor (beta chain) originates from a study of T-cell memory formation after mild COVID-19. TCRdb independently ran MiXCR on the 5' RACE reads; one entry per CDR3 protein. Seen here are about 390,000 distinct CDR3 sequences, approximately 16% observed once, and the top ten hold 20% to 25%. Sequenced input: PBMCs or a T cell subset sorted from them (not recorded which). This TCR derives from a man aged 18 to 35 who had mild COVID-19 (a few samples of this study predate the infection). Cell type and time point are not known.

The CDR3 DNA reads as TGTGCCAGCAGCCTCGGGAGCGACTACGAGCAGTACTTC. This codes for CASSLGSDYEQYF. The chain combines TRBV7-2 with TRBJ2-7; the D gene is possibly TRBD2 (6 bases). Germline-derived CDR1 and CDR2 are SGHTA and FQGNSA. V was cut by 5 bases and J by 3 bases, with 11 bases left in between. This CDR3 is 13 amino acids long. Full variable domain (outside the CDR3, taken from reference TRBV7-2 and TRBJ2-7): GAGVSQSPSNKVTEKGKDVELRCDPISGHTALYWYRQSLGQGLEFLIYFQGNSAPDKSGLPSDRFSAERTGGSVSTLTIQRTQQEDSAVYLCASSLGSDYEQYFGPGTRLTVT.